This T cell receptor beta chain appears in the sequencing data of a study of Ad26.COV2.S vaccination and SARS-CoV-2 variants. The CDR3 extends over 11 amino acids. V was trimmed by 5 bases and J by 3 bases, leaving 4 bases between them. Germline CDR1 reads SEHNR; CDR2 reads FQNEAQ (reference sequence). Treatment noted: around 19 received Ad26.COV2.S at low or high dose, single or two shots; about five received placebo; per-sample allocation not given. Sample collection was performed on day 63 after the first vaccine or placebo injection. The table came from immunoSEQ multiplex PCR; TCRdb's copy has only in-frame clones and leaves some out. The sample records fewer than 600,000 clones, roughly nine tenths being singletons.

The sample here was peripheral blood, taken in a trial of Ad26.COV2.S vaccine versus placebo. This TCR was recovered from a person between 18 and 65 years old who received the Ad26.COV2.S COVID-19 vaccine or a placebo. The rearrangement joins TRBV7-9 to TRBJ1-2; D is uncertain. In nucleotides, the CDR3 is TGTGCCAGCAGCAACGACTATGGCTACACCTTC. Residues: CASSNDYGYTF.